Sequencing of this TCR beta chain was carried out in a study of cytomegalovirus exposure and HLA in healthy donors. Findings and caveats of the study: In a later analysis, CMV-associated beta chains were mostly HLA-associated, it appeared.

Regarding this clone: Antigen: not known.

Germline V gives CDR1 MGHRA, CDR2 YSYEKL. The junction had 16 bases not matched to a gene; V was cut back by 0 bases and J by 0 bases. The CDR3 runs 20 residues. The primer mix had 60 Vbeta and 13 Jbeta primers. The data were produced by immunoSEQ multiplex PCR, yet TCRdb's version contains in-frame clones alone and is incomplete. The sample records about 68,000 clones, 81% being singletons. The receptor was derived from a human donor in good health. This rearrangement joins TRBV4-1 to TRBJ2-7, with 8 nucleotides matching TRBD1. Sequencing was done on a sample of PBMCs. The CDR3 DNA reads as TGCGCCAGCAGCCAAGATCTAGAGGTCGGCTTCGGACAGGGCTCCTACGAGCAGTACTTC. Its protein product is CASSQDLEVGFGQGSYEQYF.